This TCR beta chain was captured in a study of blood T cell repertoires in COVID-19. Whole-study context: Acute and convalescent COVID-19 samples came from the United States, Italy and Spain. T cells, B-cell-depleted T cells, or PBMCs supplied cDNA or gDNA.

This clone was counted many times. Under the authors' procedure: Amplification of reference gene primers provided the estimated nucleated cell counts. The repertoire was sequenced with immunoSEQ multiplex PCR; TCRdb's copy has only in-frame clones and lacks some. The V and J calls and clone size are taken from that table; D and trimming were inferred from the DNA. The sample consists of 120,000 to 150,000 clones, more than 60% of them appearing once. The clonotype comes from an elderly man with acute or convalescent COVID-19. The sample taken for sequencing was peripheral blood.

CDR3 region: CAWDEDRRGEQYF. For the CDR3, the DNA is TGTGCCTGGGACGAGGACAGGAGAGGGGAGCAGTACTTC. The chain couples TRBV30 to TRBJ2-7, with 7 bases lining up with TRBD1. The CDR3 length is 13 residues. Germline lookup yields CDR1 GTSNPN and CDR2 SVGIG (reference sequence). V was clipped by 5 bases and J by 7 bases; unmatched bases: 11.